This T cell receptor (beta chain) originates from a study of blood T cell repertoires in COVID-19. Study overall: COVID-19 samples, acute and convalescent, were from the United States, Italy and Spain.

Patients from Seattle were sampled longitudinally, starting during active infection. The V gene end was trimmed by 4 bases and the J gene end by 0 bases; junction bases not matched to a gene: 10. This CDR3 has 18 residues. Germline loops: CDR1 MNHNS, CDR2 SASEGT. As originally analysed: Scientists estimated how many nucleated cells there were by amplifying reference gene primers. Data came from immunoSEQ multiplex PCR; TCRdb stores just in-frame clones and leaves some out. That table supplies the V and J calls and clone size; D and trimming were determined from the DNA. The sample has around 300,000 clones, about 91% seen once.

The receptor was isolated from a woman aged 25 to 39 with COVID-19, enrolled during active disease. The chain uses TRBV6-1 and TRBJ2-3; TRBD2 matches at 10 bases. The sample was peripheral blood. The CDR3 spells CASSVSAGGYLSTDTQYF. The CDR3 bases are TGTGCCAGCAGTGTCTCAGCGGGGGGGTATCTTAGCACAGATACGCAGTATTTT.